This T cell receptor (beta chain) derives from a study of shared clonotypes between healthy human individuals. Across the whole study: Sampling drew on donors who were two women and three men aged 18 to 49. Study-wide findings and caveats: Researchers sampled blood only, noting tissue repertoires likely differ.

This table comes from immunoSEQ multiplex PCR, and its TCRdb copy is limited to in-frame clones, with some not included. The repertoire consists of about 2.4 million clones, with over 85% occurring once and the leading ten covering approximately 0.35%. Recent vaccinations or acute infections were absent in the healthy HIV-negative adult donors. CD4+ cells were split into CD45RA+ naive and CD45RA-negative memory subsets. This clone was detected only a few times. Its antigen remains unknown. Material: naive CD4+ T cells from PBMCs. The subset was: CD45RA+ positively selected. This clonotype originated in a man aged 18 to 29 in good health. Some clones in this sample may be carry-over from other donors' samples.

The CDR3 nucleotides are TGTGCCAGCAGTCCCTCCGGGATACCCAGCAATCAGCCCCAGCATTTT. This encodes CASSPSGIPSNQPQHF. This chain links TRBV28 with TRBJ1-5; D is ambiguous. CDR1 and CDR2 from the germline V gene are MDHEN and SYDVKM. V was cut by 5 bases and J by 1 base, with 15 bases left in between. This CDR3 has 16 amino acids.